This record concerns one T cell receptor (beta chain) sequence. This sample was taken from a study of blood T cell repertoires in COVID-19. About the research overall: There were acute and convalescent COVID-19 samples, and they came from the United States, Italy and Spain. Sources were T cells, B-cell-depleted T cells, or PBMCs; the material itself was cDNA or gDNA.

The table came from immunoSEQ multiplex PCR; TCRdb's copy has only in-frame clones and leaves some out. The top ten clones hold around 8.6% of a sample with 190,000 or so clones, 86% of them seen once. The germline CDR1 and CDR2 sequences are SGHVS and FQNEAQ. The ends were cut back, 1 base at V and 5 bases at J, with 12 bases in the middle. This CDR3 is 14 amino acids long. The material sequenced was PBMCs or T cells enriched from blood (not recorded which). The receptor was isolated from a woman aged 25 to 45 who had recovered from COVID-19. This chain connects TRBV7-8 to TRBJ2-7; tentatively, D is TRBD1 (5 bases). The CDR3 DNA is TGTGCCAGCAGCTTAGACAGGCAATTAAACGAGCAGTACTTC. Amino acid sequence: CASSLDRQLNEQYF.